One sample yielded the 14 T cell receptor beta chains listed below, sequenced in a study of blood T cell repertoires in COVID-19. The protocol was immunoSEQ multiplex PCR, while the TCRdb copy is restricted to in-frame clones and leaves out a portion. The sample contains roughly 71,000 clones, 75% to 90% of which appear only once. Sequenced: peripheral blood. Receptors originate from a man younger than 45 with acute or convalescent COVID-19.

This chain uses TRBV6-5 with TRBJ2-1, with 10 positions matching TRBD1. Per germline, CDR1 MNHEY and CDR2 SVGAGI. V shed 7 bases and J 8 bases; nucleotides not matched to a gene: 11. This CDR3 comprises 15 residues. CDR3 amino acids: CASKALGQGRDEQFF. The CDR3 coding sequence is TGTGCCAGCAAAGCCTTGGGACAGGGGAGGGATGAGCAGTTCTTC.

The CDR3: CATTGVNEQFF. CDR3 bases: TGTGCCACCACAGGGGTCAATGAGCAGTTCTTC. The chain recombines TRBV6-5 with TRBJ2-1; 7 bases agree with TRBD1. V was clipped by 10 bases and J by 6 bases; unmatched bases: 3. CDR1 is MNHEY, CDR2 SVGAGI, per germline. This CDR3 has 11 amino acids.

This sequence joins TRBV18 and TRBJ1-1, with a possible D match to TRBD1 (6 bases). The CDR3 has 14 amino acids. Trimming shortened V by 1 base and J by 6 bases, and 12 bases separated the two germline ends. Germline CDR1 reads KGHSH; CDR2 reads LQKENI. The CDR3 coding sequence is TGTGCCAGCTCACCACAAACAGGGCCATCTGAAGCTTTCTTT. Protein product: CASSPQTGPSEAFF.

V usage is TRBV4-3 and J usage is TRBJ1-5, with unresolved D. Germline lookup yields CDR1 LGHNA and CDR2 YSLEER. This CDR3 is 15 amino acids long. V was trimmed by 0 bases and J by 6 bases, leaving 12 bases between them. In DNA form, the CDR3 reads TGCGCCAGCAGCCAAGATTGGCCGGGAAGTCAGCCCCAGCATTTT. Translated, it gives CASSQDWPGSQPQHF.

This clone showed up just once. The genes are TRBV3-1 (or the pseudogene TRBV3-2) and TRBJ2-1, with a tentative D call TRBD2 (6 bases). This CDR3 has 15 residues. With 0 bases removed from V and 12 bases from J, the gap between germline ends came to 18 bases. Germline values: CDR1 LGHDT, CDR2 YNNKEL (reference sequence). The CDR3 bases are TGTGCCAGCAGCCAAGAAGGGGAGGCAGTCGGAGGGCAGTTCTTC. The encoded protein is CASSQEGEAVGGQFF.

The chain joins TRBV10-3 to TRBJ1-6; 9 bases line up with TRBD1. V shed 4 bases and J 6 bases; nucleotides not matched to a gene: 4. The CDR3 consists of 15 residues. Germline CDR1 and CDR2: ENHRY and SYGVKD. CDR3 nucleotide sequence: TGTGCCATCAGTGGAGGGGACAGGGTTAATTCACCCCTCCACTTT. Translating gives CAISGGDRVNSPLHF.

This rearrangement joins TRBV7-9 to TRBJ2-7; TRBD1 matches 9 bases. V gave up 5 bases and J gave up 2 bases; unmatched junction bases: 7. The V gene's germline CDR1 is SEHNR and CDR2 FQNEAQ (reference sequence). This CDR3 comprises 15 residues. For the CDR3, the DNA is TGTGCCAGCAGCCCATGGGACAGGGCAACCTACGAGCAGTACTTC. The encoded protein is CASSPWDRATYEQYF.

This chain uses TRBV11-2 with TRBJ1-3, with no clear D. V was pared by 1 base and J by 3 bases, with 7 bases between. This CDR3 is 14 amino acids long. Germline V CDR1 and CDR2: SGHAT, FQNNGV. The CDR3 coding sequence is TGTGCCAGCAGCTTAGGCAGAGGTGGAAACACCATATATTTT. This sequence encodes CASSLGRGGNTIYF. Together with reference TRBV11-2 and TRBJ1-3, the CDR3 gives the full variable domain: EAGVAQSPRYKIIEKRQSVAFWCNPISGHATLYWYQQILGQGPKLLIQFQNNGVVDDSQLPKDRFSAERLKGVDSTLKIQPAKLEDSAVYLCASSLGRGGNTIYFGEGSWLTVV.

The V gene is TRBV4-1, the J gene TRBJ2-3; TRBD2 might be the D (5 bases). The ends were cut back, 1 base at V and 2 bases at J, with 13 bases in the middle. Germline V gene lookup returns CDR1 MGHRA and CDR2 YSYEKL. The CDR3 sequence is 16 residues long. CDR3 DNA sequence: TGCGCCAGCAGCCAAGCTTATCTAGCTACCACAGATACGCAGTATTTT. Translating it yields CASSQAYLATTDTQYF.

This rearrangement joins TRBV23-1 to TRBJ1-6; 7 positions match TRBD1. TRBV23-1 is designated an ORF whose function remains uncertain. The V and J ends lost 6 bases and 11 bases, in that order; junction bases with no gene match: 10. This CDR3 region has 14 residues. DNA of the CDR3: TGCGCCAGCAGATTAGACAGGGAAAGGCCACCCCTCCACTTT. Translating gives CASRLDRERPPLHF.

The chain links TRBV5-1 to TRBJ2-5; possible D gene TRBD1, 5 bases. Germline-derived CDR1 and CDR2 are SGHRS and YFSETQ. Deletions cut 4 bases from V and 1 base from J, with 14 bases between. The CDR3 extends over 15 amino acids. CDR3 nucleotides: TGCGCCAGCAGCCCATGGGGCCGAGCCCAAGAGACCCAGTACTTC. Protein: CASSPWGRAQETQYF. The complete variable domain, with remaining parts taken from reference TRBV5-1 and TRBJ2-5, reads KAGVTQTPRYLIKTRGQQVTLSCSPISGHRSVSWYQQTPGQGLQFLFEYFSETQRNKGNFPGRFSGRQFSNSRSEMNVSTLELGDSALYLCASSPWGRAQETQYFGPGTRLLVL.

The chain uses TRBV10-3 and TRBJ1-2; D may be TRBD1 (6 bases). This CDR3 has 16 amino acids. Germline V lookup: CDR1 ENHRY, CDR2 SYGVKD. The V and J ends lost 6 bases and 2 bases respectively, with 19 bases between them. The CDR3 sequence: CAIRDGTKGLNYGYTF. CDR3 DNA sequence: TGTGCCATCAGAGACGGGACAAAGGGGCTCAACTATGGCTACACCTTC.

The CDR3 DNA is TGCAGCGTGGGACAGTTCTATGGCTACACCTTC. This translates into CSVGQFYGYTF. This chain connects TRBV29-1 to TRBJ1-2, with 7 bases aligning to TRBD1. The CDR3 contains 11 residues. CDR1 SQVTM and CDR2 ANQGSEA come from the germline V gene. V was pared by 6 bases and J by 4 bases, with 2 bases of the junction left unmatched. The full variable domain, completed using reference TRBV29-1 and TRBJ1-2, is SAVISQKPSRDICQRGTSLTIQCQVDSQVTMMFWYRQQPGQSLTLIATANQGSEATYESGFVIDKFPISRPNLTFSTLTVSNMSPEDSSIYLCSVGQFYGYTFGSGTRLTVV.

V and J are TRBV7-8 and TRBJ2-7; TRBD1 might be the D (6 bases). In germline, CDR1 is SGHVS, CDR2 FQNEAQ. V lost 2 bases to trimming and J lost 1 base, with 9 bases between them. This CDR3 has 14 amino acids. For the CDR3, the DNA is TGTGCCAGCAGCTTACAGGGGATTTCCTACGAGCAGTACGTC. Its protein is CASSLQGISYEQYV.